The clone carrying this TCR beta chain was recorded once. The sample comes from a study of blood T cell repertoires in COVID-19. Study details: Samples taken during acute and convalescent COVID-19 were collected in the United States, Italy and Spain. PBMCs, B-cell-depleted T cells, or T cells were the source of the cDNA or gDNA that made up the material.

V shed 2 bases, J shed 3 bases, and the junction held 7 bases outside the gene matches. Germline V gene sequence: CDR1 SGHAT, CDR2 FQNNGV. The CDR3 runs to 16 residues. Authors' methods: Estimates of nucleated cell counts were drawn from the amplification of reference gene primers. The table came from immunoSEQ multiplex PCR; TCRdb's copy has only in-frame clones and leaves some out. That table gives V, J and clone size, and the DNA gave D and trimming. Of 55,000 to 80,000 clones listed, about 80% were seen once; the top ten hold approximately 28%. This chain links TRBV11-2 with TRBJ2-5; TRBD2 agrees at 9 bases. The sequence derives from a man aged 65 to 79 with acute or convalescent COVID-19. The sample consisted of peripheral blood. The CDR3 spells CASSLQVPSGEETQYF. The CDR3 DNA follows: TGTGCCAGCAGCTTACAGGTTCCTAGCGGGGAAGAGACCCAGTACTTC.